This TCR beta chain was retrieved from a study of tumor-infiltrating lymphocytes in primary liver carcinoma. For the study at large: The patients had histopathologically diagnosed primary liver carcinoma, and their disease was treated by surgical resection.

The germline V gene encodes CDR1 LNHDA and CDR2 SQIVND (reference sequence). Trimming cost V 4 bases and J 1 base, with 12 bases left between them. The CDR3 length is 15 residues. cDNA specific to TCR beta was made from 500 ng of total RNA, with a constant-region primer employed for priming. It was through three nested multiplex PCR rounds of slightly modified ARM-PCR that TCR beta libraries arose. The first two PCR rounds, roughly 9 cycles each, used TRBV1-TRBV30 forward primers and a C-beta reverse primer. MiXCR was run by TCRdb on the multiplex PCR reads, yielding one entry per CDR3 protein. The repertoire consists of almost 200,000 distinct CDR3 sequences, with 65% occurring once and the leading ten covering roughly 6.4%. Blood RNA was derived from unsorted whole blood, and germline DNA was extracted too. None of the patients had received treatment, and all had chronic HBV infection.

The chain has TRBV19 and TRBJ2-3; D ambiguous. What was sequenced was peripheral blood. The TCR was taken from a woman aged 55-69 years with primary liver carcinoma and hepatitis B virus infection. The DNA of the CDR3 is TGTGCCAGTAGTAGCTCGGGCGGAGGCACAGATACGCAGTATTTT. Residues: CASSSSGGGTDTQYF.